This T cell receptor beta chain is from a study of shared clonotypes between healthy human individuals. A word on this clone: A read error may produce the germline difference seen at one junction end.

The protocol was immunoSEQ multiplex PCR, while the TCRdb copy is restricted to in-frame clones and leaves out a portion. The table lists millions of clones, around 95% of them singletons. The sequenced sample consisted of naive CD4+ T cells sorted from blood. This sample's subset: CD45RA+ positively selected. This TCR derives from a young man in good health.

The CDR3: CASSLALTGGLPIF. DNA for the CDR3: TGTGCCAGCAGCTTAGCCTTAACGGGGGGGCTACCAATTTTC. This chain links TRBV7-9 with TRBJ2-7; TRBD2 agrees at 8 bases. The CDR3 has 14 residues. The germline V gene has CDR1 SEHNR and CDR2 FQNEAQ (reference sequence).